The TCR beta chain described here comes from a study of blood T cell repertoires in COVID-19. TCRdb's copy holds only in-frame clones and misses some; the assay was immunoSEQ multiplex PCR. The table shows hundreds of thousands of clones, with roughly 86% occurring only once. Participants classified as exposed had met a COVID-19 case within 2 weeks before study entry. Germline CDR1 is SGDLS and CDR2 is YYNGEE. The V gene end was trimmed by 4 bases and the J gene end by 5 bases; junction bases not matched to a gene: 7. The CDR3 totals 15 residues. The TCR comes from a woman aged 45-65 years who had been exposed to COVID-19. The sequenced material came from PBMCs or T cells enriched from blood (not recorded which). V usage is TRBV9 and J usage is TRBJ1-4, with 8 bases aligning to TRBD1. The CDR3 sequence: CASSWTGTGNEKLFF. In DNA form, the CDR3 reads TGTGCCAGCAGCTGGACCGGGACAGGCAATGAAAAACTGTTTTTT.